Below, 14 T cell receptor beta chains from the same sample are listed, as sequenced in a study of blood T cell repertoires in COVID-19. Method: immunoSEQ multiplex PCR; TCRdb's copy keeps in-frame clones and lacks some. In the table there are around 180,000 clones, 88% of which are singletons. Sequences were obtained from peripheral blood. These receptors all stem from a man in his fifties or sixties with acute or convalescent COVID-19.

This clone was picked up a small number of times. The chain links TRBV3-1 (or the pseudogene TRBV3-2) to TRBJ1-3, with D possibly matching TRBD1 (5 bases). CDR3 size: 12 residues. CDR1 is LGHDT and CDR2 is YNNKEL in the germline V gene (reference sequence). V lost 8 bases, J lost 2 bases, and 7 bases lay in between. The CDR3 region has the DNA TGTGCCAGCGCGGGGGCTGGAAACACCATATATTTT. It is translated as CASAGAGNTIYF.

This chain connects TRBV18 to TRBJ1-2, with no clear D. Looked up from germline, CDR1 is KGHSH and CDR2 is LQKENI. CDR3 size: 14 residues. Trimming took off 3 bases at V and 8 bases at J, with 16 bases between the two ends. Here the CDR3 reads CASSPLGERGGYTF. CDR3 coding DNA: TGTGCCAGCTCACCGCTCGGGGAGAGAGGAGGCTACACCTTC. The variable domain in full, completed from reference TRBV18 and TRBJ1-2, reads NAGVMQNPRHLVRRRGQEARLRCSPMKGHSHVYWYRQLPEEGLKFMVYLQKENIIDESGMPKERFSAEFPKEGPSILRIQQVVRGDSAAYFCASSPLGERGGYTFGSGTRLTVV.

The J gene is TRBJ2-7, the V gene TRBV11-3; the match to TRBD2 covers 16 bases. CDR3 length: 18 amino acids. Per the germline V gene, CDR1 is SGHNT and CDR2 is YENEEA. The trim removed 5 bases at V and 4 bases at J, leaving 11 bases unmatched. CDR3 nucleotide sequence: TGTGCCAGCAGCCCGGGACTAGCGGGAGGGCCGGTCAGTTACGAGCAGTACTTC. This gives the protein CASSPGLAGGPVSYEQYF.

The chain joins TRBV1 to TRBJ2-7; the table's D call, TRBD1, was not checked against the DNA. TRBV1 is marked as a pseudogene. The CDR3 has 17 residues. The DNA of the CDR3 is TGCACCAGCAGAGGACAGGGTTTTTGGGTCGGGTTTGACGAGCAGTACTTC. Translated, it gives CTSRGQGFWVGFDEQYF.

V usage is TRBV19 and J usage is TRBJ1-5, with TRBD1 matching over 8 bases. Germline-derived CDR1 and CDR2 are LNHDA and SQIVND (reference sequence). The CDR3 runs to 16 residues. J was trimmed by 4 bases and V by 3 bases; bases with no gene match: 8. CDR3 nucleotides: TGTGCCAGTAGTATCACAGGGGGACCGGCGAATCAGCCCCAGCATTTT. Its protein product is CASSITGGPANQPQHF.

This clone was picked up a small number of times. This chain links TRBV7-2 with TRBJ1-2, with 8 bases that match TRBD1. The trim removed 5 bases at V and 4 bases at J, leaving 6 bases unmatched. Germline V lookup: CDR1 SGHTA, CDR2 FQGNSA. The CDR3 sequence is 14 residues long. The DNA of the CDR3 is TGTGCCAGCAGCCCGGACAGGGTAGGCTATGGCTACACCTTC. Translation: CASSPDRVGYGYTF.

This clone was observed a few times. The chain couples TRBV30 to TRBJ1-3; no definite D call. The germline V gene encodes CDR1 GTSNPN and CDR2 SVGIG (reference sequence). The CDR3 totals 14 residues. V was shortened by 4 bases and J by 5 bases, with 15 bases between the two germline ends. The DNA for the CDR3 is TGTGCCTGGACGTTGTCTGGAGCCCGAAACACCATATATTTT. Translation gives CAWTLSGARNTIYF.

The chain combines TRBV11-2 with TRBJ1-5, with D possibly TRBD1 on 6 matching bases. The length of the CDR3 is 17 residues. Trimming took 5 bases from V and 5 from J, leaving 22 bases between them. CDR1 SGHAT and CDR2 FQNNGV come from the germline V gene. CDR3 sequence: CASSPPGAQGFDQPQHF. CDR3 nucleotide sequence: TGTGCCAGCAGCCCCCCCGGGGCCCAGGGGTTCGATCAGCCCCAGCATTTT.

The chain is built from TRBV6-5 and TRBJ1-2; 9 positions agree with TRBD1. This CDR3 comprises 14 residues. The trim removed 5 bases at V and 2 bases at J, leaving 3 bases unmatched. The germline V gene encodes CDR1 MNHEY and CDR2 SVGAGI. In DNA, the CDR3 is TGTGCCAGCAGTAGGGGACAGGGCAACTATGGCTACACCTTC. It translates to CASSRGQGNYGYTF.

This clone was counted a single time. The chain combines TRBV27 with TRBJ2-7, with D perhaps matching TRBD2 (5 bases). Germline V gives CDR1 MNHEY, CDR2 SMNVEV (reference sequence). V was trimmed by 5 bases and J by 2 bases, leaving 10 bases between them. The CDR3 is made up of 13 amino acids. CDR3 amino acids: CASSPRGTYEQYF. CDR3 DNA sequence: TGTGCCAGCAGTCCCCGAGGGACCTACGAGCAGTACTTC.

The rearrangement links TRBV29-1 to TRBJ1-5; 9 positions agree with TRBD1. CDR3 length equals 18 residues. Germline V gene data show CDR1 as SQVTM and CDR2 as ANQGSEA. V was clipped by 7 bases and J by 4 bases; unmatched bases: 20. The CDR3: CSATFRSGTGLANQPQHF. CDR3 in DNA: TGCAGCGCAACTTTCCGCAGTGGGACAGGGTTAGCAAATCAGCCCCAGCATTTT.

The genes are TRBV6-5 and TRBJ2-3; 9 bases are shared with TRBD1. The CDR3 spans 14 residues. Germline V gives CDR1 MNHEY, CDR2 SVGAGI. Unmatched junction bases numbered 6, after V lost 6 bases and J lost 5 bases. The CDR3 DNA reads as TGTGCCAGCAGCCGGGACAGGGCTGAAGATACGCAGTATTTT. This codes for CASSRDRAEDTQYF.

The V gene is TRBV7-3, the J gene TRBJ2-2, with D tentatively TRBD1 (5 bases). Per the germline V gene, CDR1 is SGHTA and CDR2 is FQGTGA. This CDR3 has 13 amino acids. Between the trimmed V and J ends, which lost 5 bases and 4 bases, there was a span of 8 bases. CDR3 residues: CASSPDSTGELFF. As DNA, the CDR3 is TGTGCCAGCAGCCCAGACAGCACCGGGGAGCTGTTTTTT. The full variable domain, in which reference TRBV7-3 and TRBJ2-2 provide the parts outside the CDR3, is GAGVSQTPSNKVTEKGKYVELRCDPISGHTALYWYRQSLGQGPEFLIYFQGTGAADDSGLPNDRFFAVRPEGSVSTLKIQRTERGDSAVYLCASSPDSTGELFFGEGSRLTVL.

The V gene is TRBV9, the J gene TRBJ2-1; 7 nucleotides agree with TRBD1. V was clipped by 3 bases and J by 0 bases; unmatched bases: 6. Germline CDR1 SGDLS, CDR2 YYNGEE. The CDR3 runs to 16 residues. CDR3 nucleotides: TGTGCCAGCAGCGCCTCGACAGGGAGCTCCTACAATGAGCAGTTCTTC. The encoded protein is CASSASTGSSYNEQFF.